The text below deals with one TCR beta chain. Its antigen remains unidentified. The entry originates in a study of T-cell reconstitution after alpha-beta-depleted transplantation in children. Findings of the study overall: Expanded graft clones, several hundred of them, were reportedly the source of alpha-beta T cells about two months after transplant. T-cell counts and diversity at one year post-transplant came mainly from newly produced T cells.

A TCRbeta library incorporating unique molecular identifiers was prepared. TCRdb passed the PCR reads through MiXCR, listing each CDR3 protein once. The sample lists 700,000 to 950,000 distinct CDR3 sequences; around 15% were seen once. Sequenced here: PBMCs, mostly from graft donor cells, sampled 360 days after TCRalphabeta/CD19-depleted stem cell transplant. The receptor comes from a male patient aged 5 to 17 who had a stem cell transplant for acute lymphoblastic leukemia, so the T cells may come from the graft donor.

CDR3 in DNA: TGCAGCGTTGTAGGGATGGGCTACACCTTC. Its protein is CSVVGMGYTF. The chain couples TRBV29-1 to TRBJ1-2; no definite D call. This CDR3 comprises 10 residues. Trimming took 4 bases from V and 8 from J, leaving 8 bases between them. CDR1 and CDR2 (germline): SQVTM, ANQGSEA.